These T cell receptor beta chains were read from a single sample in a study of blood T cell repertoires in COVID-19. Generated by immunoSEQ multiplex PCR, the TCRdb table keeps only in-frame clones and is missing some. The data show some 350,000 clones, 85% to 90% seen once. The sequenced sample was peripheral blood. These receptors were collected from a woman aged 50 to 65 with COVID-19, enrolled during active disease. Both conserved end residues are part of each CDR3. D genes are given only for firm matches. Not all rows give a size; the values are once, few, many and, for expanded clones, a class.

j_call clone_size d_call cdr3_length v_call cdr3_aa cdr3_nt
TRBJ2-1 - - 14 TRBV6-5 CASSLSGGNNEQFF TGTGCCAGCAGTTTATCAGGAGGGAACAATGAGCAGTTCTTC
TRBJ1-3 - - 12 TRBV12-3/TRBV12-4 CASSEGGNTIYF TGTGCCAGCAGCGAGGGTGGAAACACCATATATTTT
TRBJ1-1 - TRBD1 13 TRBV30 CAKNRGRGTEAFF TGTGCCAAAAACAGGGGGCGAGGCACTGAAGCTTTCTTT
TRBJ2-7 - TRBD2 15 TRBV3-1/TRBV3-2 CASSQTLAGAYEQYF TGTGCCAGCAGCCAAACCTTAGCGGGAGCGTACGAGCAGTACTTC
TRBJ2-7 - TRBD2 15 TRBV13 CASSLYGTSADEQYF TGTGCCAGCAGCTTATATGGGACTAGCGCGGACGAGCAGTACTTC
TRBJ1-3 - - 15 TRBV9 CASNPDNLSGNTIYF TGTGCCAGCAACCCTGACAACCTCTCTGGAAACACCATATATTTT
TRBJ1-1 - - 12 TRBV3-1/TRBV3-2 CASSFGGTEAFF TGTGCCAGCAGCTTCGGAGGCACTGAAGCTTTCTTT
TRBJ2-7 few TRBD1 17 TRBV7-2 CASSLGQRQGASYEQYF TGTGCCAGCAGCTTAGGGCAGAGACAGGGGGCGTCATACGAGCAGTACTTC
TRBJ2-7 few - 13 TRBV12-3/TRBV12-4 CASSLNQGSEQYF TGTGCCAGCAGTTTAAATCAGGGGTCCGAGCAGTACTTC
TRBJ2-1 - TRBD2 15 TRBV5-1 CASESSGSTYNEQFF TGCGCCAGCGAGTCTAGCGGGAGCACCTACAATGAGCAGTTCTTC
TRBJ1-5 - TRBD1 17 TRBV2 CASSRTGGAFNNQPQHF TGTGCCAGCAGCCGGACAGGGGGCGCATTTAACAATCAGCCCCAGCATTTT
TRBJ2-1 - TRBD2 15 TRBV6-2/TRBV6-3 CASSLLAGGRSEQFF TGTGCCAGCAGTCTACTAGCGGGAGGAAGGAGTGAGCAGTTCTTC
TRBJ2-7 - TRBD1 15 TRBV19 CASSPPGQGAYEQYF TGTGCCAGTAGTCCCCCTGGACAGGGGGCCTACGAGCAGTACTTC
TRBJ2-5 - - 14 TRBV5-1 CASSLAQVWETQYF TGCGCCAGCAGCTTGGCCCAGGTATGGGAGACCCAGTACTTC
TRBJ1-1 - - 14 TRBV18 CASSPPALDTEAFF TGTGCCAGCTCACCACCAGCATTGGACACTGAAGCTTTCTTT
TRBJ2-7 - TRBD2 15 TRBV6-5 CASSQGLDPSLEQYF TGTGCCAGCAGTCAGGGACTAGATCCCTCCCTCGAGCAGTACTTC
TRBJ1-2 - - 15 TRBV19 CASSIGEIRDTDYTF TGTGCCAGTAGTATAGGCGAGATCCGGGACACTGACTACACCTTC
TRBJ1-1 few - 14 TRBV6-5 CASRPHGTYTEAFF TGTGCCAGCAGACCACATGGTACGTACACTGAAGCTTTCTTT
TRBJ2-1 - TRBD2 17 TRBV9 CASSVGPGLAGYNEQFF TGTGCCAGCAGCGTAGGCCCAGGACTAGCGGGATACAATGAGCAGTTCTTC
TRBJ2-3 - TRBD2 15 TRBV5-4 CASSLTSGRTDTQYF TGTGCCAGCAGCTTGACTAGCGGGCGCACAGATACGCAGTATTTT
TRBJ1-6 - - 16 TRBV21-1 CASSKGQKRGNSPLHF TGTGCCAGCAGCAAAGGGCAGAAGCGGGGGAATTCACCCCTCCACTTT
TRBJ2-7 - TRBD1 14 TRBV7-9 CASSLEGAAYEQYF TGTGCCAGCAGCTTAGAGGGGGCAGCCTACGAGCAGTACTTC
TRBJ2-5 - - 11 TRBV7-9 CASESVETQYF TGTGCCAGCGAGTCGGTTGAGACCCAGTACTTC
TRBJ1-5 - - 15 TRBV3-1/TRBV3-2 CASSQGTASNQPQHF TGTGCCAGCAGCCAAGGGACAGCTAGCAATCAGCCCCAGCATTTT
TRBJ2-7 - TRBD2 14 TRBV10-3 CAIAPSGMIGEQYF TGTGCCATCGCCCCTAGCGGGATGATCGGGGAGCAGTACTTC
TRBJ2-5 - TRBD1 14 TRBV14 CASSQLTGEETQYF TGTGCCAGCAGCCAATTGACAGGGGAAGAGACCCAGTACTTC
TRBJ2-2 - - 15 TRBV28 CASSSPGDLTGELFF TGTGCCAGCAGTTCACCGGGAGATCTTACCGGGGAGCTGTTTTTT
TRBJ2-7 - TRBD2 16 TRBV11-2 CASSLIELAGTSEQYF TGTGCCAGCAGCTTAATAGAACTAGCGGGGACTAGCGAGCAGTACTTC
TRBJ2-7 few TRBD1 15 TRBV15 CATSLPGQGTYEQYF TGTGCCACCAGCCTCCCGGGACAGGGGACCTACGAGCAGTACTTC
TRBJ2-2 - - 16 TRBV9 CASSPRQAANTGELFF TGTGCCAGCAGCCCCCGACAGGCCGCGAACACCGGGGAGCTGTTTTTT
TRBJ2-1 - TRBD2 14 TRBV25-1 CASSEYSSGNEQFF TGTGCCAGCAGTGAATATTCTAGCGGCAATGAGCAGTTCTTC
TRBJ2-1 - - 15 TRBV5-1 CASSLQGDHYNEQFF TGCGCCAGCAGCTTGCAAGGGGATCATTACAATGAGCAGTTCTTC
TRBJ2-7 - TRBD2 14 TRBV7-2 CASSYSGRADEQYF TGTGCCAGCAGCTATAGCGGGAGGGCCGACGAGCAGTACTTC
TRBJ2-1 - - 13 TRBV19 CASSILAPHEQFF TGTGCCAGTAGTATTCTAGCTCCCCATGAGCAGTTCTTC
TRBJ1-5 - TRBD1 14 TRBV19 CASSTGTGNQPQHF TGTGCCAGTAGTACCGGGACAGGCAATCAGCCCCAGCATTTT
TRBJ1-1 - - 13 TRBV6-5 CASRPRGGTEAFF TGTGCCAGCAGGCCACGAGGTGGCACTGAAGCTTTCTTT
TRBJ1-2 - TRBD1 19 TRBV5-1 CASSLTPPEMTGGRYGYTF TGCGCCAGCAGCTTGACCCCCCCCGAGATGACAGGGGGCCGCTATGGCTACACCTTC
TRBJ1-3 few - 13 TRBV7-9 CASSLSSGNTIYF TGTGCCAGCAGCTTGAGCTCTGGAAACACCATATATTTT
TRBJ1-4 - TRBD1 15 TRBV18 CASSPGTGGVGKLFF TGTGCCAGCTCACCCGGGACAGGGGGAGTAGGAAAACTGTTTTTT
TRBJ2-1 - - 13 TRBV28 CASTYRARNEQFF TGTGCCAGCACGTACAGGGCACGCAATGAGCAGTTCTTC
TRBJ2-7 few - 15 TRBV7-8 CASSLAWQNIYEQYF TGTGCCAGCAGCTTAGCGTGGCAGAATATCTACGAGCAGTACTTC